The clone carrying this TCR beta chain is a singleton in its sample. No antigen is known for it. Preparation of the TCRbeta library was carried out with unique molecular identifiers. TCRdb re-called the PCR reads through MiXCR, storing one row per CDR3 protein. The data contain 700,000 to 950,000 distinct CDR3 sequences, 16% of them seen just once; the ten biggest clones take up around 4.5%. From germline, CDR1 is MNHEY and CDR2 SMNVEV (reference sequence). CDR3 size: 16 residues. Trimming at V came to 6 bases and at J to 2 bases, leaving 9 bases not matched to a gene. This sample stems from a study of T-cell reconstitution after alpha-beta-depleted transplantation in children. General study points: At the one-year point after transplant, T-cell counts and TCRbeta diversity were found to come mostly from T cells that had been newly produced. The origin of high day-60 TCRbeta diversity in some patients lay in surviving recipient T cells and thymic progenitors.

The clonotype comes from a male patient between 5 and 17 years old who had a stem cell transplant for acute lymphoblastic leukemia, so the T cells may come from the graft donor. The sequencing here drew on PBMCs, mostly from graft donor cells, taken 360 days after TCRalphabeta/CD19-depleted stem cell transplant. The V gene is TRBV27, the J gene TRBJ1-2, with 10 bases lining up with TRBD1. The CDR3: CASRPDRGRWNYGYTF. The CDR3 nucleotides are TGTGCCAGCAGACCTGACAGGGGGCGCTGGAACTATGGCTACACCTTC.